This T cell receptor beta chain was recorded in a study of cytomegalovirus exposure and HLA in healthy donors. PCR involved 60 Vbeta and 13 Jbeta primers. Profiled with immunoSEQ multiplex PCR; TCRdb holds only in-frame clones, not every one. Here the sample spans about 120,000 clones, about 10% being singletons. Germline V CDR1 and CDR2: LNHDA, SQIVND (reference sequence). The length of the CDR3 is 15 residues. Trimming stripped 3 bases from V and 5 bases from J, with 16 bases between. This clone was seen only a few times. This TCR came from a woman between 18 and 30 years old in good health and CMV-seropositive. Sequenced input: PBMCs. V and J are TRBV19 and TRBJ1-2; D is possibly TRBD1 (6 bases). DNA of the CDR3: TGTGCCAGTAGTATTCAGTCCGGGACACATTATGGCTACACCTTC. This translates into CASSIQSGTHYGYTF.